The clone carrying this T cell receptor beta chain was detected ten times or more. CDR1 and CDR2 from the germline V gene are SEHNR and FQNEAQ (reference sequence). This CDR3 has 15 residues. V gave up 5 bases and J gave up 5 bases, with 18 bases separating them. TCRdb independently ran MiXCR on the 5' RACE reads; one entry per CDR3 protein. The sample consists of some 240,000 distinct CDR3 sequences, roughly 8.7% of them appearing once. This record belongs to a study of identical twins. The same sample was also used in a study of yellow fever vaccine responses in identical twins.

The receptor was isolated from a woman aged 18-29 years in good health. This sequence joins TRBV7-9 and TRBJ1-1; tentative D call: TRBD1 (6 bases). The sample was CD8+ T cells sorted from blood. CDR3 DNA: TGTGCCAGCAGCCCTCCCTTTCCCCAGGGGACTGAAGCTTTCTTT. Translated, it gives CASSPPFPQGTEAFF.